The source of this T cell receptor beta chain is a study of shared clonotypes between healthy human individuals. Data came from immunoSEQ multiplex PCR; TCRdb stores just in-frame clones and leaves some out. Of about 960,000 clones listed, approximately 80% were seen once; the top ten hold about 1.5%. This CDR3 contains 11 residues. V was pared by 8 bases and J by 12 bases, with 4 bases of the junction left unmatched. CDR1 and CDR2 from the germline V gene are SGHTA and FQGNSA. J is TRBJ1-2 and V is TRBV7-2; TRBD1 agrees at 12 bases. The receptor comes from a man younger than 35 in good health. The sequenced sample was memory CD4+ T cells sorted from blood. The sample's subset: CD45RA-negative fraction. CDR3 residues: CASGDRGRDTF. The CDR3 coding sequence is TGTGCCAGCGGGGACAGGGGGCGTGACACCTTC.